This TCR beta chain came from a study of T cells in Graves' hyperthyroidism and ophthalmopathy. Many counts were recorded for this clonotype. The CDR3 contains 14 residues. Trimming took off 4 bases at V and 1 base at J, with 11 bases between the two ends. Germline CDR1 and CDR2: SGHRS and YFSETQ. TCR beta CDR3 regions were amplified from RNA transcripts. TCR CDR3 regions were first amplified by RT-PCR with HTBI primers. TCRdb passed the multiplex PCR reads through MiXCR, listing each CDR3 protein once. Here the sample spans over 500,000 distinct CDR3 sequences, under 20% being singletons. Sample: blood. The chain carries TRBV5-1 and TRBJ2-5; D might be TRBD1 or TRBD2, each matching 5 bases. This sequence was found in a woman younger than 30 with Graves' ophthalmopathy. The CDR3 protein is CASSRGDGQETQYF. The CDR3 DNA sequence: TGCGCCAGCAGCCGAGGGGACGGCCAAGAGACCCAGTACTTC. Together with reference TRBV5-1 and TRBJ2-5, the CDR3 gives the full variable domain: KAGVTQTPRYLIKTRGQQVTLSCSPISGHRSVSWYQQTPGQGLQFLFEYFSETQRNKGNFPGRFSGRQFSNSRSEMNVSTLELGDSALYLCASSRGDGQETQYFGPGTRLLVL.